The next 11 T cell receptor beta chains were all read from a single sample in a study of T-cell memory formation after mild COVID-19. In TCRdb, the 5' RACE reads were re-called with MiXCR into one record per CDR3 protein. The data show roughly 600,000 distinct CDR3 sequences, roughly 18% seen once. The sequencing sample was made of PBMCs or a T cell subset sorted from them (not recorded which). The receptors were sampled from an adult woman who had mild COVID-19 (a few samples of this study predate the infection). Cell type and time point are not known.

CDR3 amino acids: CASSGTRQSRYTF. The CDR3 bases are TGTGCCAGCAGTGGCACCCGGCAATCTCGTTACACCTTC. The V call is TRBV12-3 or TRBV12-4, the J call TRBJ1-2; D not resolved. CDR3 size: 13 residues. Trimming took 5 bases from V and 11 from J, leaving 18 bases between them.

This clonotype was seen many times. The rearrangement uses TRBV12-3 or TRBV12-4 and TRBJ2-5, with D perhaps TRBD1 or TRBD2 (5 bases each). The V gene lost 4 bases and the J gene lost 6 bases, with 9 bases spanning the gap. This CDR3 is built from 12 residues. The DNA for the CDR3 is TGTGCCAGCAGTTCAGGGAGTCAGACCCAGTACTTC. It translates to CASSSGSQTQYF.

The chain joins TRBV7-8 to TRBJ1-2; maybe TRBD1 (6 bases). This CDR3 is 14 amino acids long. Germline CDR1 is SGHVS and CDR2 is FQNEAQ. With 4 bases removed from V and 4 bases from J, the gap between germline ends came to 13 bases. The CDR3: CASSSGGRGYGYTF. The CDR3, as DNA: TGTGCCAGCAGCTCGGGGGGCAGGGGCTATGGCTACACCTTC.

The V and J genes are TRBV12-3 or TRBV12-4 and TRBJ1-2; possible D gene TRBD1, 5 bases. This CDR3 has 13 residues. The V end was cut by 8 bases, the J end by 8 bases, with 18 bases between. As DNA, the CDR3 is TGTGCCAGCGCCCAGGGCAGCCTAGGAGGCTACACCTTC. This gives the protein CASAQGSLGGYTF.

The V call is TRBV5-4, the J call TRBJ2-7; D may be TRBD1 (5 bases). V shed 2 bases and J shed 7 bases, with 16 bases lying between them. The CDR3 spans 14 residues. Germline CDR1 SGHNT, CDR2 YYREEE (reference sequence). This CDR3 reads CASSFRAGDGEQYF. The DNA of the CDR3 is TGTGCCAGCAGCTTCAGGGCTGGAGATGGAGAGCAGTACTTC.

This clonotype has only a few counts. The rearrangement joins TRBV12-3 or TRBV12-4 to TRBJ2-1; 8 bases agree with TRBD2. CDR3 length: 15 amino acids. V dropped 3 bases and J dropped 6; count of bases not matched to a gene: 7. The CDR3 bases are TGTGCCAGCAGTTTTCTTGGTAGCGGGGTCAATGAGCAGTTCTTC. It codes for CASSFLGSGVNEQFF.

This clonotype was observed a few times. The rearrangement links TRBV20-1 to TRBJ2-1; 13 bases agree with TRBD2. Germline V lookup: CDR1 DFQATT, CDR2 SNEGSKA (reference sequence). The V segment lost 6 bases and the J segment 6 bases; nucleotides outside the gene matches: 8. This CDR3 is built from 15 residues. The CDR3 loop reads CSALSWTSGSNEQFF. The CDR3 nucleotides are TGCAGTGCCCTCAGCTGGACTAGCGGGAGCAATGAGCAGTTCTTC.

V and J are TRBV7-9 and TRBJ2-3; no reliable D call. V lost 2 bases, J lost 0 bases, and 9 bases lay in between. The CDR3 consists of 15 residues. From germline, CDR1 is SEHNR and CDR2 FQNEAQ (reference sequence). The DNA for the CDR3 is TGTGCCAGCAGCTTATCCTCCACCAGCACAGATACGCAGTATTTT. Translated: CASSLSSTSTDTQYF.

V gene TRBV19 combines with J gene TRBJ2-3; no definite D call. The CDR3 length is 15 residues. V was shortened by 7 bases and J by 4 bases, with 18 bases between the two germline ends. From germline, CDR1 is LNHDA and CDR2 SQIVND (reference sequence). The CDR3, as DNA: TGTGCCAGTACCCCCATGATTACCTTCGCAGATACGCAGTATTTT. It encodes CASTPMITFADTQYF.

J is TRBJ2-1 and V is TRBV29-1; either TRBD1 or TRBD2 may fit D (5 bases each). Looked up from germline, CDR1 is SQVTM and CDR2 is ANQGSEA. Trimming cost V 6 bases and J 5 bases, with 17 bases left between them. The CDR3 has 14 residues. The CDR3 region has the DNA TGCAGCGTGTATACCCGGGACGACAACAATGAGCAGTTCTTC. Its translation is CSVYTRDDNNEQFF.

This clonotype was seen more than once but under ten times. This rearrangement joins TRBV6-2 or TRBV6-3 to TRBJ2-1; 10 bases are shared with TRBD2. The CDR3 is 16 residues long. The germline CDR1 and CDR2 sequences are MNHEY and SVGEGT. J was trimmed by 12 bases and V by 0 bases; bases with no gene match: 11. The DNA for the CDR3 is TGTGCCAGCAGTTACTCTTCGACTAGCGGGTTTCGTGGGCAGTTCTTC. This encodes CASSYSSTSGFRGQFF.